A selection of T cell receptor beta chains follows, all from one sample in a study of shared T cell receptors in the human thymus. Assay used: immunoSEQ multiplex PCR; TCRdb lists only in-frame clones, some missing. Among a few hundred thousand clones, roughly 94% were seen once, and the ten largest hold approximately 0.02%. What was sequenced was thymocytes. These receptors originate from a human donor. CDR3s include the opening cysteine and the closing phenylalanine or tryptophan. The order of the fields is clone size, V gene, D gene, J gene, CDR3 protein, CDR3 DNA. A D gene is named only where the DNA matches it firmly. Clone size, where shown, is once, few, many, or a class for clones that have expanded.

clone_size: .; v_call: TRBV27; d_call: .; j_call: TRBJ2-7; cdr3_aa: CASSSVVRAYEQYF; cdr3_nt: TGTGCCAGCAGTTCTGTCGTTCGAGCTTACGAGCAGTACTTC
clone_size: .; v_call: TRBV7-2; d_call: .; j_call: TRBJ1-2; cdr3_aa: CASSPPGEGDGYTF; cdr3_nt: TGTGCCAGCAGTCCCCCCGGGGAAGGAGATGGCTACACCTTC
clone_size: once; v_call: TRBV5-6; d_call: .; j_call: TRBJ2-3; cdr3_aa: CASSLQNSTDTQYF; cdr3_nt: TGTGCCAGCAGCTTACAGAATAGCACAGATACGCAGTATTTT
clone_size: .; v_call: TRBV14; d_call: .; j_call: TRBJ2-1; cdr3_aa: CASSQGQVYNEQFF; cdr3_nt: TGTGCCAGCAGCCAAGGGCAGGTTTACAATGAGCAGTTCTTC
clone_size: .; v_call: TRBV19; d_call: .; j_call: TRBJ2-7; cdr3_aa: CASSPKQERQEFYYEQYF; cdr3_nt: TGTGCCAGTAGCCCGAAACAAGAAAGACAGGAATTTTACTACGAGCAGTACTTC
clone_size: .; v_call: TRBV2; d_call: TRBD1; j_call: TRBJ1-4; cdr3_aa: CASSRDRGLEKLFF; cdr3_nt: TGTGCCAGCAGTAGGGACAGGGGATTGGAAAAACTGTTTTTT
clone_size: .; v_call: TRBV28; d_call: .; j_call: TRBJ2-1; cdr3_aa: CASRRYNEQFF; cdr3_nt: TGTGCCAGCAGGCGATACAATGAGCAGTTCTTC
clone_size: .; v_call: TRBV4-3; d_call: .; j_call: TRBJ2-1; cdr3_aa: CASSRATRNSEQFF; cdr3_nt: TGCGCCAGCAGCCGGGCCACAAGAAATTCTGAGCAGTTCTTC
clone_size: .; v_call: TRBV5-1; d_call: .; j_call: TRBJ1-2; cdr3_aa: CASSLGNYGYTF; cdr3_nt: TGCGCCAGCAGCTTGGGAAACTATGGCTACACCTTC
clone_size: .; v_call: TRBV19; d_call: .; j_call: TRBJ2-3; cdr3_aa: CASSPSLGGTDTQYF; cdr3_nt: TGTGCCAGTAGTCCCTCCCTTGGGGGCACAGATACGCAGTATTTT
clone_size: .; v_call: TRBV5-6; d_call: .; j_call: TRBJ1-5; cdr3_aa: CASSCLVGGQMVQPQHF; cdr3_nt: TGTGCCAGCAGCTGTCTGGTAGGGGGACAAATGGTTCAGCCCCAGCATTTT
clone_size: .; v_call: TRBV4-1; d_call: TRBD1; j_call: TRBJ1-1; cdr3_aa: CASSHLPGQGLNTEAFF; cdr3_nt: TGCGCCAGCAGCCACCTACCGGGACAGGGGCTGAACACTGAAGCTTTCTTT
clone_size: .; v_call: TRBV6-5; d_call: .; j_call: TRBJ2-7; cdr3_aa: CASSYSNWGPEQYF; cdr3_nt: TGTGCCAGCAGTTACTCAAATTGGGGCCCCGAGCAGTACTTC
clone_size: .; v_call: TRBV7-8; d_call: TRBD2; j_call: TRBJ2-7; cdr3_aa: CASSLAWCSGKEGSYEQYF; cdr3_nt: TGTGCCAGCAGCTTAGCGTGGTGCAGCGGGAAGGAGGGCTCCTACGAGCAGTACTTC
clone_size: .; v_call: TRBV5-8; d_call: TRBD1; j_call: TRBJ2-7; cdr3_aa: CASSRAAGTGLYEQYF; cdr3_nt: TGTGCCAGCAGCCGAGCCGCGGGGACAGGTCTATACGAGCAGTACTTC
clone_size: .; v_call: TRBV29-1; d_call: TRBD2; j_call: TRBJ2-3; cdr3_aa: CSVDKTSGRQLTDTQYF; cdr3_nt: TGCAGCGTTGATAAAACTAGCGGGAGGCAGCTCACAGATACGCAGTATTTT
clone_size: .; v_call: TRBV11-3; d_call: .; j_call: TRBJ2-1; cdr3_aa: CASSLDWERGSYNEQFF; cdr3_nt: TGTGCCAGCAGCTTAGATTGGGAGAGGGGATCTTACAATGAGCAGTTCTTC
clone_size: .; v_call: TRBV7-8; d_call: .; j_call: TRBJ1-2; cdr3_aa: CASSFPDRANYGYTF; cdr3_nt: TGTGCCAGCAGCTTCCCGGACAGAGCTAACTATGGCTACACCTTC
clone_size: .; v_call: TRBV7-6; d_call: .; j_call: TRBJ2-1; cdr3_aa: CASSPSRQTYNEQFF; cdr3_nt: TGTGCCAGCAGCCCCTCGCGGCAGACCTACAATGAGCAGTTCTTC
clone_size: .; v_call: TRBV7-9; d_call: TRBD2; j_call: TRBJ2-5; cdr3_aa: CASSELAGGQETQYF; cdr3_nt: TGTGCCAGCAGCGAACTAGCGGGAGGGCAAGAGACCCAGTACTTC
clone_size: .; v_call: TRBV4-1; d_call: .; j_call: TRBJ2-5; cdr3_aa: CASSQRARPQETQYF; cdr3_nt: TGCGCCAGCAGCCAACGAGCCAGGCCTCAAGAGACCCAGTACTTC
clone_size: .; v_call: TRBV19; d_call: TRBD1; j_call: TRBJ1-1; cdr3_aa: CASSIDYRGPYPEPEAFF; cdr3_nt: TGTGCCAGTAGTATAGACTACAGGGGGCCCTACCCCGAACCTGAAGCTTTCTTT
clone_size: .; v_call: TRBV27; d_call: .; j_call: TRBJ2-1; cdr3_aa: CASISKSASLANEQFF; cdr3_nt: TGTGCCAGCATTTCAAAATCGGCATCCCTCGCCAATGAGCAGTTCTTC
clone_size: .; v_call: TRBV11-3; d_call: .; j_call: TRBJ2-1; cdr3_aa: CASSLIISGQFF; cdr3_nt: TGTGCCAGCAGCTTAATTATCTCCGGACAGTTCTTC
clone_size: .; v_call: TRBV14; d_call: .; j_call: TRBJ1-1; cdr3_aa: CASSPQGAEAFF; cdr3_nt: TGTGCCAGCAGCCCGCAGGGCGCTGAAGCTTTCTTT
clone_size: once; v_call: TRBV28; d_call: TRBD2; j_call: TRBJ2-2; cdr3_aa: CASYRGLAGPPNTGELFF; cdr3_nt: TGTGCCAGCTACAGAGGACTAGCGGGGCCCCCGAACACCGGGGAGCTGTTTTTT
clone_size: .; v_call: TRBV7-8; d_call: .; j_call: TRBJ2-7; cdr3_aa: CASSLARLDIPYEQYF; cdr3_nt: TGTGCCAGCAGCTTAGCGCGGCTAGATATCCCCTACGAGCAGTACTTC